These T cell receptor beta chains were read from a single sample in a study of cytomegalovirus exposure and HLA in healthy donors. Profiling relied on immunoSEQ multiplex PCR, and the TCRdb table lists in-frame clones only, not all of them. The sample consists of 200,000 to 300,000 clones, around nine tenths of them appearing once. What was sequenced was PBMCs. Receptors originate from a man aged 18 to 35 in good health and CMV-seronegative. CDR3s include the opening cysteine and the closing phenylalanine or tryptophan. The order of the fields is D gene, V gene, clone size, J gene, CDR3 protein, CDR3 DNA. D genes are given only for firm matches. Rows may omit the clone size; those that give it use once, few, many or a size class.

D: .
V: TRBV6-5
size: .
J: TRBJ2-5
CDR3: CASSYSQVQYQETQYF
DNA: TGTGCCAGCAGTTACTCTCAAGTTCAGTATCAAGAGACCCAGTACTTC

D: TRBD2
V: TRBV7-2
size: .
J: TRBJ2-7
CDR3: CASSMGLAAYEQYF
DNA: TGTGCCAGCAGCATGGGACTAGCGGCCTACGAGCAGTACTTC

D: .
V: TRBV4-3
size: .
J: TRBJ1-2
CDR3: CASSQLEGSYGYTF
DNA: TGCGCCAGCAGCCAATTAGAGGGTAGCTATGGCTACACCTTC

D: TRBD1
V: TRBV7-9
size: .
J: TRBJ2-7
CDR3: CASSPVRDRFNEQYF
DNA: TGTGCCAGCAGCCCCGTCCGGGACAGATTCAACGAGCAGTACTTC

D: .
V: TRBV19
size: .
J: TRBJ2-2
CDR3: CASGMTGELFF
DNA: TGTGCCAGCGGGATGACCGGGGAGCTGTTTTTT

D: .
V: TRBV20-1
size: few
J: TRBJ2-1
CDR3: CSARDINEQFF
DNA: TGCAGTGCTAGAGATATAAATGAGCAGTTCTTC

D: .
V: TRBV2
size: .
J: TRBJ1-3
CDR3: CASSEAGRNTIYF
DNA: TGTGCCAGCAGTGAGGCAGGGCGAAACACCATATATTTT

D: TRBD1
V: TRBV14
size: .
J: TRBJ1-2
CDR3: CASSRTGVHGYTF
DNA: TGTGCCAGCAGCCGGACAGGGGTCCATGGCTACACCTTC

D: .
V: TRBV9
size: .
J: TRBJ1-5
CDR3: CASSVGTGPEWPQHF
DNA: TGTGCCAGCAGCGTAGGAACGGGTCCGGAGTGGCCCCAGCATTTT

D: TRBD1
V: TRBV19
size: .
J: TRBJ2-7
CDR3: CASTEQGAGEQYF
DNA: TGTGCCAGTACCGAACAGGGGGCTGGGGAGCAGTACTTC

D: TRBD1
V: TRBV15
size: .
J: TRBJ2-7
CDR3: CATSRGGQAPSYEQYF
DNA: TGTGCCACCAGCAGAGGAGGACAGGCCCCCTCCTACGAGCAGTACTTC

D: .
V: TRBV10-1
size: once
J: TRBJ2-3
CDR3: CASSELPRKYTDTQYF
DNA: TGCGCCAGCAGTGAGTTACCCAGAAAATACACAGATACGCAGTATTTT

D: .
V: TRBV5-4
size: few
J: TRBJ1-5
CDR3: CASSLDPRGDQPQHF
DNA: TGTGCCAGCAGCTTGGACCCTCGCGGAGATCAGCCCCAGCATTTT

D: .
V: TRBV6-1
size: .
J: TRBJ2-7
CDR3: CASSEHGRGEGWYEQYF
DNA: TGTGCCAGCAGTGAACACGGAAGGGGGGAGGGCTGGTACGAGCAGTACTTC

D: TRBD1
V: TRBV15
size: .
J: TRBJ2-7
CDR3: CATSRAIAGGYEQYF
DNA: TGTGCCACCAGCAGAGCGATAGCAGGGGGCTACGAGCAGTACTTC

D: .
V: TRBV19
size: .
J: TRBJ2-3
CDR3: CASSVPGLTDTQYF
DNA: TGTGCCAGTAGTGTCCCGGGATTAACAGATACGCAGTATTTT

D: .
V: TRBV4-3
size: .
J: TRBJ2-1
CDR3: CASSQGWGGAYNEQFF
DNA: TGCGCCAGCAGCCAAGGATGGGGCGGAGCCTACAATGAGCAGTTCTTC

D: TRBD1
V: TRBV14
size: .
J: TRBJ1-1
CDR3: CASSHLRPGTVNTEAFF
DNA: TGTGCCAGCAGCCACCTTCGGCCCGGGACAGTGAACACTGAAGCTTTCTTT

D: TRBD1
V: TRBV5-1
size: .
J: TRBJ1-6
CDR3: CASSLGQGQRNSPLHF
DNA: TGCGCCAGCAGCTTGGGGCAGGGACAGAGAAATTCACCCCTCCACTTT

D: TRBD2
V: TRBV9
size: .
J: TRBJ2-7
CDR3: CASSPTSGRTGLEQYF
DNA: TGTGCCAGCAGCCCGACTAGCGGGAGAACTGGTCTCGAGCAGTACTTC

D: .
V: TRBV28
size: .
J: TRBJ2-2
CDR3: CASRRASSTGELFF
DNA: TGTGCCAGCAGACGAGCCTCGTCTACCGGGGAGCTGTTTTTT

D: TRBD2
V: TRBV9
size: .
J: TRBJ2-5
CDR3: CASSSSGGALETQYF
DNA: TGTGCCAGCAGCTCTAGCGGGGGGGCCTTAGAGACCCAGTACTTC

D: TRBD2
V: TRBV13
size: .
J: TRBJ2-3
CDR3: CASSLYGGGAEDTQYF
DNA: TGTGCCAGCAGCTTATACGGCGGGGGGGCCGAGGATACGCAGTATTTT

D: TRBD1
V: TRBV19
size: .
J: TRBJ1-5
CDR3: CASRTFGTGVNQPQHF
DNA: TGTGCCAGTAGAACCTTCGGGACAGGAGTCAATCAGCCCCAGCATTTT

D: TRBD1
V: TRBV2
size: once
J: TRBJ2-4
CDR3: CASSEFTGVDIQYF
DNA: TGTGCCAGCAGTGAGTTTACAGGGGTAGACATTCAGTACTTC

D: TRBD1
V: TRBV18
size: .
J: TRBJ1-1
CDR3: CASSPGQKNTEAFF
DNA: TGTGCCAGCTCACCGGGACAGAAGAACACTGAAGCTTTCTTT

D: .
V: TRBV25-1
size: .
J: TRBJ2-1
CDR3: CASSADLGNEQFF
DNA: TGTGCCAGCAGTGCCGACCTAGGTAATGAGCAGTTCTTC

D: .
V: TRBV5-4
size: .
J: TRBJ2-7
CDR3: CASSLGGGGSSYEQYF
DNA: TGTGCCAGCAGTCTGGGGGGCGGGGGCAGCTCCTACGAGCAGTACTTC

D: TRBD1
V: TRBV5-1
size: .
J: TRBJ2-1
CDR3: CASSLTGGDRAGNEQFF
DNA: TGCGCCAGCAGCTTGACAGGAGGGGACAGGGCGGGAAATGAGCAGTTCTTC

D: .
V: TRBV4-1
size: once
J: TRBJ1-4
CDR3: CASIDMLNEKLFF
DNA: TGCGCCAGCATTGATATGCTAAATGAAAAACTGTTTTTT

D: .
V: TRBV5-6
size: .
J: TRBJ1-1
CDR3: CASSVGVEAFF
DNA: TGTGCCAGCAGCGTTGGAGTCGAAGCTTTCTTT

D: TRBD2
V: TRBV7-2
size: .
J: TRBJ2-4
CDR3: CASSLEGEGNIQYF
DNA: TGTGCCAGCAGCTTAGAAGGGGAGGGAAACATTCAGTACTTC

D: .
V: TRBV29-1
size: .
J: TRBJ2-2
CDR3: CSVGGYGTGELFF
DNA: TGCAGCGTTGGAGGGTATGGCACCGGGGAGCTGTTTTTT

D: TRBD1
V: TRBV9
size: .
J: TRBJ1-4
CDR3: CASSPRRTGNEKLFF
DNA: TGTGCCAGCAGTCCACGAAGGACAGGGAATGAAAAACTGTTTTTT

D: .
V: TRBV27
size: .
J: TRBJ2-4
CDR3: CASSLSGPRGGIQYF
DNA: TGTGCCAGCAGTTTATCGGGGCCCCGAGGTGGCATTCAGTACTTC

D: .
V: TRBV4-3
size: .
J: TRBJ1-3
CDR3: CASSQQGSGNTIYF
DNA: TGCGCCAGCAGCCAGCAGGGCTCTGGAAACACCATATATTTT

D: .
V: TRBV28
size: .
J: TRBJ1-6
CDR3: CASSLQGYNSPLHF
DNA: TGTGCCAGCAGTTTACAGGGATATAATTCACCCCTCCACTTT

D: TRBD1
V: TRBV7-9
size: .
J: TRBJ1-4
CDR3: CASSTGGNEKLFF
DNA: TGTGCCAGCAGCACAGGGGGCAATGAAAAACTGTTTTTT

D: .
V: TRBV6-6
size: .
J: TRBJ1-3
CDR3: CASSYGGEGGNTIYF
DNA: TGTGCCAGCAGTTACGGAGGGGAGGGCGGAAACACCATATATTTT

D: .
V: TRBV29-1
size: .
J: TRBJ2-3
CDR3: CSVVRGTKADTQYF
DNA: TGCAGCGTCGTTAGGGGGACTAAGGCAGATACGCAGTATTTT

D: .
V: TRBV6-6
size: once
J: TRBJ1-3
CDR3: CASTTTGSGNTIYF
DNA: TGTGCCAGCACCACGACAGGCTCTGGAAACACCATATATTTT

D: .
V: TRBV7-9
size: .
J: TRBJ2-3
CDR3: CASSFSGTDTQYF
DNA: TGTGCCAGCAGCTTTTCAGGGACAGATACGCAGTATTTT

D: .
V: TRBV7-9
size: .
J: TRBJ2-3
CDR3: CASSFATDTQYF
DNA: TGTGCCAGCAGCTTCGCGACAGATACGCAGTATTTT

D: .
V: TRBV5-4
size: .
J: TRBJ2-1
CDR3: CASSYGYTGDNEQFF
DNA: TGTGCCAGCAGCTACGGATACACAGGAGACAATGAGCAGTTCTTC